The TCR beta chain under discussion was sequenced for a study of T-cell reconstitution after alpha-beta-depleted transplantation in children. A TCRbeta library incorporating unique molecular identifiers was prepared. TCRdb redid the calling of the PCR reads with MiXCR, one entry per CDR3 protein. The sample carries approximately 520,000 distinct CDR3 sequences, about 31% recorded once. Per the germline V gene, CDR1 is GTSNPN and CDR2 is SVGIG (reference sequence). This CDR3 region has 12 residues. Trimming removed 4 bases from V and 4 bases from J, with 8 bases in between. The specimen comprised PBMCs from the stem cell graft donor, sampled from the stem cell graft. The clonotype was recovered from a human donor who donated a stem cell graft to a child with aplastic anemia. The rearrangement joins TRBV30 to TRBJ2-1; a weak D match, TRBD1 (5 bases). CDR3 protein: CAWNQGYNEQFF. The DNA of the CDR3 is TGTGCCTGGAATCAGGGTTACAATGAGCAGTTCTTC.